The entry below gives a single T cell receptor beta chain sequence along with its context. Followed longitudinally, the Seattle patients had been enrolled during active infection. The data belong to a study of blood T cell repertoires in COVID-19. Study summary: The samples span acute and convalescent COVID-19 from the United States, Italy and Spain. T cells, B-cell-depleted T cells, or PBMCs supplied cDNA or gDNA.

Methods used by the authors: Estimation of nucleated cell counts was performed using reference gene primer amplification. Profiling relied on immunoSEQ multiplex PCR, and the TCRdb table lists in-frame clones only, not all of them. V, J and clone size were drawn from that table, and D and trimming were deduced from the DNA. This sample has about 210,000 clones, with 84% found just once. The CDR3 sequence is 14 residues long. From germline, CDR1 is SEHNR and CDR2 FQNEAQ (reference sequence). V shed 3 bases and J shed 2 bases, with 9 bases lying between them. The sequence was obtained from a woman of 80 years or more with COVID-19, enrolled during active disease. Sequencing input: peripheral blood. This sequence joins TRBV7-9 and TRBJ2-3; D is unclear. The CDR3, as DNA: TGTGCCAGCAGCTTGACCGACAACACAGATACGCAGTATTTT. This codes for CASSLTDNTDTQYF.